This entry is about one TCR beta chain. The CDR3 length is 14 residues. The J segment lost 3 bases and the V segment lost 3 bases, leaving 5 bases of the junction unmatched. CDR1 and CDR2 (germline): WSHSY, SAAADI. Sequenced by immunoSEQ multiplex PCR; TCRdb stores in-frame clones only, minus some. The sample lists under 80,000 clones, 90% to 95% occurring once. These data are taken from a study of technical replicates of blood from several donors. The sequence was collected from a human donor in good health. The sequencing input was T cells isolated from PBMCs. The chain has TRBV10-2 and TRBJ2-7; 7 bases align to TRBD2. This chain's CDR3 is CASSDKGGNYEQYF. The CDR3 nucleotides read TGCGCCAGCAGTGATAAGGGAGGGAACTACGAGCAGTACTTC.